This T cell receptor (beta chain) was recorded in a study of neoadjuvant anti-PD-1 for oral cavity cancer. Concerning this clone: Its antigen is currently unknown.

Germline V CDR1 and CDR2: SGDLS, YYNGEE. The germline V and J ends were trimmed by 4 bases and 7 bases, with 17 bases remaining between them. This CDR3 is built from 14 residues. Libraries were prepared by immunoSEQ multiplex PCR; TCRdb keeps only in-frame clonotypes and omits some of them. The repertoire has approximately 16,000 clones, 69% of them found once; the top ten carry approximately 2.4%. Study outcomes and limitations: Pretreatment Treg/Th17 ratio correlated inversely with post-treatment tumor clonality.

Specimen: PBMCs, collected before nivolumab (anti-PD-1) treatment. The TCR sequence derives from a person aged 35 to 85 with oral cavity squamous cell carcinoma. The chain uses TRBV9 and TRBJ1-1; unclear D gene. In nucleotides, the CDR3 is TGTGCCAGCAGCCCTACCTCGGCACTCGTTGAAGCTTTCTTT. Its protein product is CASSPTSALVEAFF.